This TCR beta chain was sequenced in a study of T cells in localized non-small cell lung cancer. In the case of this clone: Its matching antigen is unknown.

Findings and caveats of the study: Uninvolved adjacent lung showed peak T cell clonality, exceeding tumor. Adjacent lung tissue had a median about 50 of the top 100 clones found in the tumor.

Measured with immunoSEQ multiplex PCR; TCRdb has only the in-frame clones, and not every one. Of 72,000 or so clones in the sample, 80% to 90% are singletons; the top ten hold about a fifth. J lost 3 bases, V lost 1 base, and 6 bases had no gene match. The germline V gene encodes CDR1 SGHTA and CDR2 FQGNSA. The CDR3 has 16 residues. The sample in question was peripheral blood, obtained before any cancer treatment. The TCR was taken from a male donor aged 60 or older with stage III squamous cell lung carcinoma. V gene TRBV7-2 combines with J gene TRBJ2-5, with 9 bases matching TRBD2. The CDR3 reads CASSLDGGGVKETQYF. CDR3 DNA: TGTGCCAGCAGCTTAGACGGCGGGGGGGTCAAAGAGACCCAGTACTTC. Full variable domain (remainder filled in from reference TRBV7-2 and TRBJ2-5): GAGVSQSPSNKVTEKGKDVELRCDPISGHTALYWYRQSLGQGLEFLIYFQGNSAPDKSGLPSDRFSAERTGGSVSTLTIQRTQQEDSAVYLCASSLDGGGVKETQYFGPGTRLLVL.